The sample holds many counts of the clone carrying this TCR beta chain. Its antigen is not known. The unsorted libraries originated from 2 million PBMCs that had been stored at -80 C. This sample is part of a study of neurological immune-mediated disorders. Study findings and constraints: Multiple sclerosis was found to have the least TCR clonal expansion, below healthy controls, and HTLV-1-associated myelopathy the most.

Synthesis of cDNA was performed by 5'RACE using 10-nucleotide random UMIs. TCRdb re-called the 5' RACE reads through MiXCR, storing one row per CDR3 protein. The table shows approximately 50,000 distinct CDR3 sequences, with roughly 4% occurring only once. This receptor was taken from a man aged 30 to 39 with multiple sclerosis. The sample consisted of PBMCs.

CDR3 DNA: TGCAGCGTCCCCCAGGGGGCGGGGGATGAAAAACTGTTTTTT. This translates into CSVPQGAGDEKLFF. This rearrangement joins TRBV29-1 to TRBJ1-4; 8 nucleotides line up with TRBD1. V trimming: 6 bases; J trimming: 6 bases; junction bases outside the gene matches: 9. CDR3 length: 14 amino acids. Germline V lookup: CDR1 SQVTM, CDR2 ANQGSEA.